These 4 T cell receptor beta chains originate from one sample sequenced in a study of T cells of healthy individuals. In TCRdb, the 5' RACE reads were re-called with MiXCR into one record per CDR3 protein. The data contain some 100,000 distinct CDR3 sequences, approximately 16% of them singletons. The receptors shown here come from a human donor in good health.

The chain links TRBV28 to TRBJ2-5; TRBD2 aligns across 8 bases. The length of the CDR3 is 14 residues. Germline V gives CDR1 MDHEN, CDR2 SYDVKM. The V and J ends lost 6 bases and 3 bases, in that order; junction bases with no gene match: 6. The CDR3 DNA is TGTGCCAGCAGCCAGACTAGCGCAAAAGAGACCCAGTACTTC. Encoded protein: CASSQTSAKETQYF. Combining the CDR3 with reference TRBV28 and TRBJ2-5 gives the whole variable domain DVKVTQSSRYLVKRTGEKVFLECVQDMDHENMFWYRQDPGLGLRLIYFSYDVKMKEKGDIPEGYSVSREKKERFSLILESASTNQTSMYLCASSQTSAKETQYFGPGTRLLVL.

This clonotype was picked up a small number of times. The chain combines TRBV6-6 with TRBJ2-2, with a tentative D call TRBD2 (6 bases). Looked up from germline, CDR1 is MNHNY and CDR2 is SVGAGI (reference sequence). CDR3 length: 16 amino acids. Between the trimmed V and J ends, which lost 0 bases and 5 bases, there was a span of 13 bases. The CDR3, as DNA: TGTGCCAGCAGTTACTCCCCATTTGGAGGGACCGGGGAGCTGTTTTTT. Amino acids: CASSYSPFGGTGELFF.

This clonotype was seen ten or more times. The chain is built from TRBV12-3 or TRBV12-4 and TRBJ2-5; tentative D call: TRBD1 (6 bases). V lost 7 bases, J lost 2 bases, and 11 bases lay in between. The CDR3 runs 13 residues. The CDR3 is CASTPDSQETQYF. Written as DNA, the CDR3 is TGTGCCAGCACCCCGGACAGTCAAGAGACCCAGTACTTC.

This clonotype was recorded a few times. In DNA, the CDR3 is TGTGCTCCAGCGTTACAGCCGAACACTGAAGCTTTCTTT. It codes for CAPALQPNTEAFF. The gene calls are TRBV7-9 and TRBJ1-1, with no clear D. Germline V gives CDR1 SEHNR, CDR2 FQNEAQ (reference sequence). The CDR3 loop spans 13 amino acids.